Included here is one T cell receptor beta chain sequence, with context. The data derive from a study of blood T cell repertoires in COVID-19. About the research overall: COVID-19 samples from acute and convalescent phases originated in the United States, Italy and Spain. The cDNA or gDNA used as material had been derived from T cells, B-cell-depleted T cells, or PBMCs.

Original methodology: Nucleated cell counts were estimated from reference gene primer amplification. Libraries were prepared by immunoSEQ multiplex PCR; TCRdb keeps only in-frame clonotypes and omits some of them. D and trimming come from the DNA, and the V and J calls and clone size come from that table. The data hold roughly 250,000 clones, with roughly 88% observed a single time. Germline-derived CDR1 and CDR2 are LNHDA and SQIVND (reference sequence). J gave up 6 bases and V 11 bases, and 7 bases lay outside the gene matches. This CDR3 spans 13 amino acids. J is TRBJ2-2 and V is TRBV19; 9 nucleotides line up with TRBD1. The receptor was isolated from a middle-aged woman who had recovered from COVID-19. Sequencing was performed on peripheral blood. The CDR3 sequence is CAVPGQGAGELFF. CDR3 nucleotides: TGTGCCGTACCGGGACAGGGTGCCGGGGAGCTGTTTTTT.